These 24 T cell receptor beta chains came from one sample sequenced in a study of T cells in localized non-small cell lung cancer. Using immunoSEQ multiplex PCR, the repertoire was profiled, and TCRdb retains in-frame clones only, with some absent. Here the sample spans about 52,000 clones, about 88% being singletons. The sample in question was PBMCs, obtained before any cancer treatment. Receptors originate from a female donor with stage II lung adenocarcinoma.

This clone occurred once. V gene TRBV7-9 combines with J gene TRBJ1-4; D is undetermined. CDR3 length: 15 residues. Trimming shortened V by 1 base and J by 0 bases, and 6 bases separated the two germline ends. Germline CDR1 is SEHNR and CDR2 is FQNEAQ (reference sequence). The CDR3 here is CASSLDGATNEKLFF. The DNA for the CDR3 is TGTGCCAGCAGCTTAGATGGGGCAACTAATGAAAAACTGTTTTTT.

The gene calls are TRBV2 and TRBJ2-6; D possibly uses TRBD1 or TRBD2 (5 bases each). Germline CDR1 reads SNHLY; CDR2 reads FYNNEI. CDR3 length: 15 amino acids. Trimming stripped 10 bases from V and 2 bases from J, with 15 bases between. DNA of the CDR3: TGTGCCACCACTTTTGTGGGGGCTGGGGCCAACGTCCTGACTTTC. Residues: CATTFVGAGANVLTF.

The chain uses TRBV7-6 and TRBJ2-1; 7 positions match TRBD2. V dropped 5 bases and J dropped 5; count of bases not matched to a gene: 15. In germline, CDR1 is SGHVS, CDR2 FNYEAQ. CDR3 size: 17 residues. Written as DNA, the CDR3 is TGTGCCAGCAGCCCTAGAGGTGGACTAGTTCGCGACAATGAGCAGTTCTTC. Translating gives CASSPRGGLVRDNEQFF. Looking up the rest from reference TRBV7-6 and TRBJ2-1 gives the full variable domain: GAGVSQSPRYKVTKRGQDVALRCDPISGHVSLYWYRQALGQGPEFLTYFNYEAQQDKSGLPNDRFSAERPEGSISTLTIQRTEQRDSAMYRCASSPRGGLVRDNEQFFGPGTRLTVL.

CDR3 DNA: TGTGCCAGCAGTGGGCTACAGGGAAAATCGGGCGAGCAGTACTTC. Amino acid sequence: CASSGLQGKSGEQYF. The gene calls are TRBV25-1 and TRBJ2-7, with a weak D call TRBD1 (6 bases). Germline V gene lookup returns CDR1 MGHDK and CDR2 SYGVNS. The length of the CDR3 is 15 residues. V lost 4 bases and J lost 6, with 19 bases in between.

V gene TRBV2 combines with J gene TRBJ2-7; D remains ambiguous. V lost 3 bases, J lost 3 bases, and 3 bases lay in between. Germline lookup yields CDR1 SNHLY and CDR2 FYNNEI. This CDR3 has 11 amino acids. As DNA, the CDR3 is TGTGCCAGCAGTGAGCTCTACGAGCAGTACTTC. It codes for CASSELYEQYF.

This sequence joins TRBV7-2 and TRBJ2-7, with 7 nucleotides matching TRBD2. In germline, CDR1 is SGHTA, CDR2 FQGNSA. V shed 4 bases, J shed 2 bases, and the junction held 5 bases outside the gene matches. The CDR3 length is 14 residues. The CDR3 here is CASSSGLLPYEQYF. CDR3 nucleotide sequence: TGTGCCAGCAGCTCGGGACTATTACCCTACGAGCAGTACTTC.

The chain has TRBV11-2 and TRBJ1-2; D is unclear. The V end was cut by 5 bases, the J end by 1 base, with 11 bases between. Germline CDR1 and CDR2: SGHAT and FQNNGV. This CDR3 is 14 amino acids long. The CDR3 protein is CASSPSGVNYGYTF. The CDR3 region has the DNA TGTGCCAGCAGCCCAAGTGGAGTTAACTATGGCTACACCTTC.

This clone was detected only a few times. This chain links TRBV27 with TRBJ1-2, with 9 nucleotides matching TRBD1. Germline V gene sequence: CDR1 MNHEY, CDR2 SMNVEV (reference sequence). The trim removed 5 bases at V and 2 bases at J, leaving 9 bases unmatched. The CDR3 extends over 16 amino acids. The CDR3, as DNA: TGTGCCAGCAGTCCCCAGAGGGACAGGGTGAACTATGGCTACACCTTC. It yields the protein CASSPQRDRVNYGYTF.

This clone has a single count. One end of the junction is discordant with germline, which a read error may explain. The CDR3 region is CSVRVASFNEQFF. The CDR3 bases are TGCAGCGTTCGGGTGGCCTCCTTCAATGAGCAGTTCTTC. The chain joins TRBV29-1 to TRBJ2-1; D is uncertain. The CDR3 totals 13 residues. The germline CDR1 and CDR2 sequences are SQVTM and ANQGSEA.

This sequence joins TRBV5-5 and TRBJ2-7; weak D call: TRBD1 (6 bases). The V and J ends lost 3 bases and 6 bases respectively, with 16 bases between them. Germline lookup yields CDR1 SGHKS and CDR2 YYEKEE (reference sequence). The CDR3 sequence is 14 residues long. The chain's CDR3 is CASSSGVGGSEQYF. As DNA, the CDR3 is TGTGCCAGCAGCTCCGGCGTAGGGGGAAGCGAGCAGTACTTC.

V and J are TRBV5-1 and TRBJ2-3; tentatively, D is TRBD2 (6 bases). The germline CDR1 and CDR2 sequences are SGHRS and YFSETQ. The CDR3 extends over 14 amino acids. Trimming removed 8 bases from V and 0 bases from J, with 13 bases in between. The CDR3 loop reads CASSGTASTDTQYF. CDR3 sequence (DNA): TGCGCCAGTAGCGGAACCGCTAGCACAGATACGCAGTATTTT.

The chain uses TRBV7-9 and TRBJ1-1, with 8 positions matching TRBD1. V lost 2 bases and J lost 0; bases outside the gene matches: 2. The CDR3 covers 15 residues. Germline CDR1 and CDR2: SEHNR and FQNEAQ (reference sequence). The CDR3 DNA reads as TGTGCCAGCAGCTTATGGACAGGGCTGAACACTGAAGCTTTCTTT. Translated: CASSLWTGLNTEAFF.

This clone was observed a handful of times. It is likely a read error, because the conserved phenylalanine at the end of the CDR3 is missing. The DNA is left out, because the CDR3 cannot be placed on it with certainty; the CDR3 is given as TCRdb lists it. V usage is TRBV11-2 and J usage is TRBJ2-7; TRBD1 is the table's D call and was not checked against the DNA. Per germline, CDR1 SGHAT and CDR2 FQNNGV. The CDR3 totals 11 residues, both ends included. The CDR3 is CASSLGRNRGY.

This chain uses TRBV6-1 with TRBJ2-3; D is possibly TRBD1 or TRBD2 (5 bases each). The CDR3 covers 16 residues. Trimming cost V 0 bases and J 0 bases, with 10 bases left between them. Germline values: CDR1 MNHNS, CDR2 SASEGT. CDR3 sequence: CASSEAGASSTDTQYF. The CDR3 region has the DNA TGTGCCAGCAGTGAAGCCGGGGCATCTAGCACAGATACGCAGTATTTT.

This clone was detected a few times. V usage is TRBV7-8 and J usage is TRBJ1-4; maybe TRBD1 (5 bases). The germline CDR1 and CDR2 sequences are SGHVS and FQNEAQ. This CDR3 contains 16 residues. Between the trimmed V and J ends, which lost 1 base and 0 bases, there was a span of 9 bases. Here the CDR3 reads CASSLDRLATNEKLFF. The CDR3, as DNA: TGTGCCAGCAGCTTAGACAGGCTTGCAACTAATGAAAAACTGTTTTTT.

The rearrangement links TRBV7-3 to TRBJ1-1; no clear D gene. This CDR3 has 13 amino acids. V was shortened by 4 bases and J by 0 bases, with 6 bases between the two germline ends. Looked up from germline, CDR1 is SGHTA and CDR2 is FQGTGA. Written as DNA, the CDR3 is TGTGCCAGCAGCTCGCATATGAACACTGAAGCTTTCTTT. This codes for CASSSHMNTEAFF. Together with reference TRBV7-3 and TRBJ1-1, the CDR3 gives the full variable domain: GAGVSQTPSNKVTEKGKYVELRCDPISGHTALYWYRQSLGQGPEFLIYFQGTGAADDSGLPNDRFFAVRPEGSVSTLKIQRTERGDSAVYLCASSSHMNTEAFFGQGTRLTVV.

The CDR3 reads CASSLGPGTEAFF. The CDR3 DNA reads as TGTGCCAGCAGCTTGGGCCCGGGGACTGAAGCTTTCTTT. The chain employs TRBV11-2 and TRBJ1-1; D ambiguous. The CDR3 sequence is 13 residues long. In germline, CDR1 is SGHAT, CDR2 FQNNGV. V lost 3 bases, J lost 5 bases, and 10 bases lay in between.

V and J are TRBV6-5 and TRBJ1-3; perhaps TRBD1 as D (6 bases). The CDR3 is made up of 15 amino acids. V shed 6 bases and J shed 2 bases, with 14 bases lying between them. Germline CDR1 reads MNHEY; CDR2 reads SVGAGI. Here the CDR3 DNA reads TGTGCCAGCAGATCCTCAGGGGACCCTGGAAACACCATATATTTT. It specifies CASRSSGDPGNTIYF.

The V and J genes are TRBV5-6 and TRBJ1-1; 8 bases match TRBD1. Looked up from germline, CDR1 is SGHDT and CDR2 is YYEEEE. CDR3 length equals 17 residues. Trimming removed 4 bases from V and 0 bases from J; junction bases left unmatched: 11. The CDR3 protein is CASSPTRQGIMNTEAFF. Here the CDR3 DNA reads TGTGCCAGCAGCCCCACCAGACAGGGGATCATGAACACTGAAGCTTTCTTT.

This rearrangement joins TRBV5-1 to TRBJ1-1; weak D call: TRBD1 (6 bases). The CDR3 is 15 amino acids. From germline, CDR1 is SGHRS and CDR2 YFSETQ. The V end was cut by 1 base, the J end by 3 bases, with 13 bases between. DNA of the CDR3: TGCGCCAGCAGCTTGTTTGGGGGCTTGGACACTGAAGCTTTCTTT. Translated, it gives CASSLFGGLDTEAFF.

This clone has only one observation. J is TRBJ1-2 and V is TRBV6-1, with D tentatively TRBD1 (6 bases). Germline loops: CDR1 MNHNS, CDR2 SASEGT. V was trimmed by 7 bases and J by 8 bases, leaving 20 bases between them. This CDR3 region has 14 residues. The DNA for the CDR3 is TGTGCCAGCATCAACTCAGGGGTGGAAAAAGGCTACACCTTC. It translates to CASINSGVEKGYTF.

The chain couples TRBV6-6 to TRBJ1-2, with D maybe TRBD1 (5 bases). Germline assignment: CDR1 MNHNY and CDR2 SVGAGI (reference sequence). This CDR3 comprises 13 residues. Trimming cost V 7 bases and J 8 bases, with 17 bases left between them. The CDR3 spells CASTPGLIGGYTF. DNA for the CDR3: TGTGCCAGCACCCCAGGGCTTATAGGAGGCTACACCTTC.

V is TRBV5-5 and J is TRBJ1-1, with 8 bases identical to TRBD1. J gave up 10 bases and V 4 bases, and 12 bases lay outside the gene matches. The CDR3 covers 14 residues. In germline, CDR1 is SGHKS, CDR2 YYEKEE (reference sequence). The DNA for the CDR3 is TGTGCCAGCAGCCTCTCTGACAGGGGAAATGTAGCTTTCTTT. Protein sequence: CASSLSDRGNVAFF.

The gene calls are TRBV2 and TRBJ1-5, with D possibly TRBD1 on 6 matching bases. The CDR3 spans 14 residues. The V gene lost 6 bases and the J gene lost 4 bases, with 13 bases spanning the gap. Looked up from germline, CDR1 is SNHLY and CDR2 is FYNNEI. This CDR3 is CASSGGGGNQPQHF. The CDR3 region has the DNA TGTGCCAGCAGCGGGGGAGGGGGAAATCAGCCCCAGCATTTT.